These 6 T cell receptor beta chains originate from one sample sequenced in a study of human T cells and chemical hapten exposure (dated by TCRdb to the early 2020s). Libraries were built with RACE. The sample was run on a NextSeq 500. Starting from the raw public reads, TCRdb applied fastp trimming at Q25, assembled clones with MiXCR and retained in-frame beta chains. Each record represents a unique CDR3 protein, reported with the most common genes and DNA among its rows. Across this sample there are about 77,000 distinct CDR3 sequences, with 8.5% to 10% seen only once. The top ten constitute roughly 1.5% of the sample. Sample time point, as interpreted from the label and publication: healthy volunteer bleed at 6 weeks. Total RNA was isolated from unfractionated whole blood collected in Tempus Blood RNA tubes. Sequences were obtained from whole blood. The receptor source for this set is a female donor in good health. Some clones in this sample may be carry-over from other donors' samples.

This clonotype was picked up many times. The rearrangement links TRBV6-6 to TRBJ1-1; D is undetermined. This CDR3 is 16 amino acids long. Looked up from germline, CDR1 is MNHNY and CDR2 is SVGAGI (reference sequence). V lost 2 bases and J 0 bases, leaving 13 bases between the germline ends. The CDR3 region has the DNA TGTGCCAGCAGTTACGCGACACAAACAGTGAACACTGAAGCTTTCTTT. Its protein is CASSYATQTVNTEAFF.

This chain connects TRBV20-1 to TRBJ1-5; TRBD1 matches at 7 bases. The V segment lost 0 bases and the J segment 5 bases; nucleotides outside the gene matches: 19. CDR1 and CDR2 (germline): DFQATT, SNEGSKA (reference sequence). This CDR3 spans 19 amino acids. The CDR3 nucleotides read TGCAGTGCTAGAGATCCCGGGGAGGGGGCTGAGGATGGGTATCAGCCCCAGCATTTT. Its translation is CSARDPGEGAEDGYQPQHF.

V is TRBV5-4 and J is TRBJ1-3; D not resolved. Germline V gene lookup returns CDR1 SGHNT and CDR2 YYREEE (reference sequence). The CDR3 is 16 residues long. The V end was cut by 0 bases, the J end by 0 bases, with 10 bases between. The CDR3 nucleotides are TGTGCCAGCAGCTTGGGTAGTAAGGTCTCTGGAAACACCATATATTTT. Protein: CASSLGSKVSGNTIYF.

This clonotype appeared many times. The rearrangement uses TRBV7-9 and TRBJ2-4; D call uncertain. Trimming removed 5 bases at V and 3 bases at J, with 14 bases between. Germline V CDR1 and CDR2: SEHNR, FQNEAQ (reference sequence). The CDR3 spans 15 residues. The CDR3 here is CASSLPTADKNIQYF. The CDR3 nucleotides read TGTGCCAGCAGCCTCCCTACGGCTGACAAAAACATTCAGTACTTC.

This chain connects TRBV5-1 to TRBJ1-6, with D perhaps TRBD1 (5 bases). The V gene's germline CDR1 is SGHRS and CDR2 YFSETQ. The CDR3 loop spans 14 amino acids. Trimming cost V 4 bases and J 10 bases, with 15 bases left between them. The CDR3 nucleotides are TGCGCCAGCAGCGGCAAGGGACGGGACTCACCCCTCCACTTT. Amino acids: CASSGKGRDSPLHF.

V gene TRBV6-1 combines with J gene TRBJ1-6; D possibly corresponds to TRBD1 (6 bases). CDR3 length: 17 residues. The ends were cut back, 7 bases at V and 4 bases at J, with 20 bases in the middle. The germline CDR1 and CDR2 sequences are MNHNS and SASEGT. The CDR3 nucleotides read TGTGCCAGCAAAATTTTGGGGGGGGGGACATATAATTCACCCCTCCACTTT. Protein sequence: CASKILGGGTYNSPLHF.